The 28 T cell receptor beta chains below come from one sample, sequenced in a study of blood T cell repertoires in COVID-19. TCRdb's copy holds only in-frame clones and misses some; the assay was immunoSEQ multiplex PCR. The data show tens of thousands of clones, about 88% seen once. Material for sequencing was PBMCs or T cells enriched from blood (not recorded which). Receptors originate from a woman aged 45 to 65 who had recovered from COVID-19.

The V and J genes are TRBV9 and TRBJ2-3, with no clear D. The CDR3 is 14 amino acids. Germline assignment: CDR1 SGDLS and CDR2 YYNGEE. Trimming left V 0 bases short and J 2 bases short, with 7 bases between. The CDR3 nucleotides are TGTGCCAGCAGCGTAGTTCTCTCCACAGATACGCAGTATTTT. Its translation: CASSVVLSTDTQYF.

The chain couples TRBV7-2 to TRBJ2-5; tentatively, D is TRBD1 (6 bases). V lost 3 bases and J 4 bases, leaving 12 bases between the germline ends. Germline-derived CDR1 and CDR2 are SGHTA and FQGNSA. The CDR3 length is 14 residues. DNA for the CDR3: TGTGCCAGCAGCTTCCAGGGGCTCCCAGAGACCCAGTACTTC. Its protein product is CASSFQGLPETQYF.

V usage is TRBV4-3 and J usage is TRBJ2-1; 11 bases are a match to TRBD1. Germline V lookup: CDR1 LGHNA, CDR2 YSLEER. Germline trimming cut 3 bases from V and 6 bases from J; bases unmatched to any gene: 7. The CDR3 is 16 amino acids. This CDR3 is CASSQAGTGGSNEQFF. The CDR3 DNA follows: TGCGCCAGCAGCCAGGCTGGGACAGGGGGTAGCAATGAGCAGTTCTTC.

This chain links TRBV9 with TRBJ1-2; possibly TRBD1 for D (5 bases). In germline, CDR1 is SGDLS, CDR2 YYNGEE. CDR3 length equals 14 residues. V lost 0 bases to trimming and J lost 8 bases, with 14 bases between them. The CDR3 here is CASSVGGGFQGYTF. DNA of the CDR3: TGTGCCAGCAGCGTAGGGGGGGGATTCCAAGGCTACACCTTC.

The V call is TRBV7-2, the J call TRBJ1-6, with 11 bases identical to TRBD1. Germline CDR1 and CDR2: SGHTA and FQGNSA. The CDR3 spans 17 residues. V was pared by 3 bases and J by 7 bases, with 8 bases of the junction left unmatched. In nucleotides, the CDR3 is TGTGCCAGCAGCTTTAAACCCGGGACAGGGGGGAATTCACCCCTCCACTTT. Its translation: CASSFKPGTGGNSPLHF.

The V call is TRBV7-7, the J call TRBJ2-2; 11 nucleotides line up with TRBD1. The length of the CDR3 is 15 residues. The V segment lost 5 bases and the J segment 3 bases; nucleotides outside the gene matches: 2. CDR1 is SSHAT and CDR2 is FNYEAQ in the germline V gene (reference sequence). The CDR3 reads CASSRDRGDTGELFF. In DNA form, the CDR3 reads TGTGCCAGCAGCCGGGACAGGGGGGACACCGGGGAGCTGTTTTTT.

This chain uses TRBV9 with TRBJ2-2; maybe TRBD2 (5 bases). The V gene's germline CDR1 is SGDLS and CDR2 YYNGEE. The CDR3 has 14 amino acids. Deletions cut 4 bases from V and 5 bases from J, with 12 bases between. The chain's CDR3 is CASSPLTGTGELFF. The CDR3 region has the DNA TGTGCCAGCAGCCCCCTAACGGGGACCGGGGAGCTGTTTTTT.

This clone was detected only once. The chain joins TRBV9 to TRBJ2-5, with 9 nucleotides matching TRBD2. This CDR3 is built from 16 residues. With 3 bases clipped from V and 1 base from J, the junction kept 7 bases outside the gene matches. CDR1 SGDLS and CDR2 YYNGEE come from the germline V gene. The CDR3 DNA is TGTGCCAGCAGCGCCAGCGGGGGGCCAGGCCAAGAGACCCAGTACTTC. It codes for CASSASGGPGQETQYF.

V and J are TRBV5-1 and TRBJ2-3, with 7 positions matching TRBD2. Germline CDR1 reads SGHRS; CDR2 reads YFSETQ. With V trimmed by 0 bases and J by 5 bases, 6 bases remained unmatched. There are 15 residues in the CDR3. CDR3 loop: CASSLALGEGDTQYF. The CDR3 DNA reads TGCGCCAGCAGCTTGGCCTTAGGGGAGGGAGATACGCAGTATTTT.

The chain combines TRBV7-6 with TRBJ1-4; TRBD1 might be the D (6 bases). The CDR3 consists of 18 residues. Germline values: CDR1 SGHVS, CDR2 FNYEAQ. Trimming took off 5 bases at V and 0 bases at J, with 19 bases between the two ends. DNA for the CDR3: TGTGCCAGCAGCCCCCCGGGGGGCGGCGGGGCAACTAATGAAAAACTGTTTTTT. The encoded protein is CASSPPGGGGATNEKLFF.

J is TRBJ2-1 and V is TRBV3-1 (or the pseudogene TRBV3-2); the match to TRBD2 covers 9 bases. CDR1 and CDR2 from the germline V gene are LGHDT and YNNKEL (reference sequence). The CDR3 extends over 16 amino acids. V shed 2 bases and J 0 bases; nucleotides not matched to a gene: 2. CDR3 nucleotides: TGTGCCAGCAGCCAATTTAGCGGGAGCTCCTACAATGAGCAGTTCTTC. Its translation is CASSQFSGSSYNEQFF.

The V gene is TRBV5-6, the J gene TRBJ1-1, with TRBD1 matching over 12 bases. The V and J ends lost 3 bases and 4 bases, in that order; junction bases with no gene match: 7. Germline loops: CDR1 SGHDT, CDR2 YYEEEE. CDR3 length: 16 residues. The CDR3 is CASSWGDRGRGTEAFF. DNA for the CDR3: TGTGCCAGCAGCTGGGGGGACAGGGGGCGCGGCACTGAAGCTTTCTTT.

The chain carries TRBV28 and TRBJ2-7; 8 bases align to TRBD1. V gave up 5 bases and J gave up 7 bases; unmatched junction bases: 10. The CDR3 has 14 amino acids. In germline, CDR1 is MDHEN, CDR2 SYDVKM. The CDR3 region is CASSIPGGLKEQYF. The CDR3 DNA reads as TGTGCCAGCAGTATACCAGGGGGCCTGAAAGAGCAGTACTTC. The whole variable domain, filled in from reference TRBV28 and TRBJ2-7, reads DVKVTQSSRYLVKRTGEKVFLECVQDMDHENMFWYRQDPGLGLRLIYFSYDVKMKEKGDIPEGYSVSREKKERFSLILESASTNQTSMYLCASSIPGGLKEQYFGPGTRLTVT.

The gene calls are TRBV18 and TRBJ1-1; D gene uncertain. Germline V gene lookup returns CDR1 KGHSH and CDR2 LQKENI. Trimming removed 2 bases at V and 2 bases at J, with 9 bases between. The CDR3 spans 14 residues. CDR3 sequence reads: CASSPMGRNTEAFF. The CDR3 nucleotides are TGTGCCAGCTCACCAATGGGGAGAAACACTGAAGCTTTCTTT. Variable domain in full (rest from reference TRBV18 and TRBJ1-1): NAGVMQNPRHLVRRRGQEARLRCSPMKGHSHVYWYRQLPEEGLKFMVYLQKENIIDESGMPKERFSAEFPKEGPSILRIQQVVRGDSAAYFCASSPMGRNTEAFFGQGTRLTVV.

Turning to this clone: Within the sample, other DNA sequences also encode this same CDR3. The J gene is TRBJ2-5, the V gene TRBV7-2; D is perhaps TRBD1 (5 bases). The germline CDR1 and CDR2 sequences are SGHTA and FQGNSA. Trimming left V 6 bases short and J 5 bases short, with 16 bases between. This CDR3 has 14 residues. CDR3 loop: CASSHQTGPETQYF. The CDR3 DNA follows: TGTGCCAGCAGTCATCAAACAGGTCCGGAGACCCAGTACTTC. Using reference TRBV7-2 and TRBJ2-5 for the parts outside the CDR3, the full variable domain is GAGVSQSPSNKVTEKGKDVELRCDPISGHTALYWYRQSLGQGLEFLIYFQGNSAPDKSGLPSDRFSAERTGGSVSTLTIQRTQQEDSAVYLCASSHQTGPETQYFGPGTRLLVL.

CDR3 residues: CASSRQGWSNQPQHF. CDR3 DNA: TGTGCCAGCAGCCGACAGGGTTGGAGCAATCAGCCCCAGCATTTT. The genes are TRBV5-8 and TRBJ1-5; 7 nucleotides match TRBD1. Unmatched junction bases numbered 5, after V lost 4 bases and J lost 1 base. Germline CDR1 reads SGHTS; CDR2 reads YDEGEE. The CDR3 has 15 amino acids.

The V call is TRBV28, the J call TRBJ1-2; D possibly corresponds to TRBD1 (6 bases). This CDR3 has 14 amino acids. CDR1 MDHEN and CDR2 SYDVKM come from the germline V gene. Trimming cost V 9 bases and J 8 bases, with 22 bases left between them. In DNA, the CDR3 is TGTGCCAGTCTCTTAGGCAGGGGTGTAGAAGGCTACACCTTC. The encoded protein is CASLLGRGVEGYTF.

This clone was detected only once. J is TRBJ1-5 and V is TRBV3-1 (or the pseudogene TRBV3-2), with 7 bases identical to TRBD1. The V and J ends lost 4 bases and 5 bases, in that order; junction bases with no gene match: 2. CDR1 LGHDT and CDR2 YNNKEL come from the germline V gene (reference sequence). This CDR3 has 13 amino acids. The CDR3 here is CASSPTGYQPQHF. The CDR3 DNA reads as TGTGCCAGCAGCCCGACAGGGTATCAGCCCCAGCATTTT.

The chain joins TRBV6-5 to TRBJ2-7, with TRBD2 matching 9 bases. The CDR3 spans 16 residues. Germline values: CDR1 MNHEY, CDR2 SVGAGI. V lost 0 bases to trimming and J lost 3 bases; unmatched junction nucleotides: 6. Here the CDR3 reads CASSYSFLAGSYEQYF. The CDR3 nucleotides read TGTGCCAGCAGTTACTCGTTTCTAGCGGGAAGCTACGAGCAGTACTTC.

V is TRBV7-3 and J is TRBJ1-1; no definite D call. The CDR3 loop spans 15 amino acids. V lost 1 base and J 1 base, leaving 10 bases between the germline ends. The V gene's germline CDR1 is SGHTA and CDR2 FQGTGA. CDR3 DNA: TGTGCCAGCAGCTTAATCGGGGAGGGGAACACTGAAGCTTTCTTT. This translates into CASSLIGEGNTEAFF.

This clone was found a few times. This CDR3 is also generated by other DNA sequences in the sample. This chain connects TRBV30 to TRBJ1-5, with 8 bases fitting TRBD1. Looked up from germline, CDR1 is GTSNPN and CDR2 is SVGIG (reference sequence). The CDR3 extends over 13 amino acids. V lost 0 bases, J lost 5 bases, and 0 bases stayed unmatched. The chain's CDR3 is CAWSVQGDQPQHF. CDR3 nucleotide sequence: TGTGCCTGGAGTGTACAGGGGGATCAGCCCCAGCATTTT.

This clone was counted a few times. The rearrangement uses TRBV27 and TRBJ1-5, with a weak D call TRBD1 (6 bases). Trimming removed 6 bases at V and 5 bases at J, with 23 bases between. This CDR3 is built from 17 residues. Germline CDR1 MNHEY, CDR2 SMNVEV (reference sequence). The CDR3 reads CASRLCSGRGFHQPQHF. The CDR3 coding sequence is TGTGCCAGCAGGCTTTGTTCTGGCAGGGGATTCCATCAGCCCCAGCATTTT.

The CDR3 loop is CASKGARMNTEAFF. CDR3 sequence (DNA): TGTGCCAGTAAGGGGGCGCGGATGAACACTGAAGCTTTCTTT. V usage is TRBV19 and J usage is TRBJ1-1, with 7 positions matching TRBD1. The CDR3 sequence is 14 residues long. V shed 7 bases, J shed 0 bases, and the junction held 5 bases outside the gene matches. In germline, CDR1 is LNHDA, CDR2 SQIVND (reference sequence).

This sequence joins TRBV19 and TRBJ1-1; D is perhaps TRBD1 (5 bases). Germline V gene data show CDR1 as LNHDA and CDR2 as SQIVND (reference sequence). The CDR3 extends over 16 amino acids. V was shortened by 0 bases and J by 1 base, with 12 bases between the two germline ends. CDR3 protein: CASSIDLGLGNTEAFF. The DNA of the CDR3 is TGTGCCAGTAGTATAGATCTGGGGCTGGGGAACACTGAAGCTTTCTTT.

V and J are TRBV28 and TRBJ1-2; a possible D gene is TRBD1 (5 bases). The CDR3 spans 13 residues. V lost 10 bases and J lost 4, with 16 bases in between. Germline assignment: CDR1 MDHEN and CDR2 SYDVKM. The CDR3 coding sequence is TGTGCCACCGGGCAGGGATGGGTCTATGGCTACACCTTC. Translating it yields CATGQGWVYGYTF.

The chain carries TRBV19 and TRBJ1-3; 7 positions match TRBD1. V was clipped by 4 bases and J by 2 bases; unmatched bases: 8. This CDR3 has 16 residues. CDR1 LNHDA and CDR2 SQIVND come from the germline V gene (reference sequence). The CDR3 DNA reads TGTGCCAGTAGTACCACAGGGGAAGCGGCTGGAAACACCATATATTTT. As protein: CASSTTGEAAGNTIYF.

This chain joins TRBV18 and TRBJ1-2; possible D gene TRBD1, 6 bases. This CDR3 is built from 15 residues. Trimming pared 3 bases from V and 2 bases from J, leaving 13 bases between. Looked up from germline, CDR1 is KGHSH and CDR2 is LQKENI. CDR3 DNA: TGTGCCAGCTCACCGGAGACAGGACCCAACTATGGCTACACCTTC. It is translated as CASSPETGPNYGYTF.

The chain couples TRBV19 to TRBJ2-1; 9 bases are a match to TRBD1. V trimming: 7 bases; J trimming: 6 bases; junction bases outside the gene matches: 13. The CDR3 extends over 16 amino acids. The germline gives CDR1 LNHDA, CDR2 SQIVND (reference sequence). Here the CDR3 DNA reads TGTGCCAGTACCACAGACGCGGGACAGGGTTTCAATGAGCAGTTCTTC. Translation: CASTTDAGQGFNEQFF.